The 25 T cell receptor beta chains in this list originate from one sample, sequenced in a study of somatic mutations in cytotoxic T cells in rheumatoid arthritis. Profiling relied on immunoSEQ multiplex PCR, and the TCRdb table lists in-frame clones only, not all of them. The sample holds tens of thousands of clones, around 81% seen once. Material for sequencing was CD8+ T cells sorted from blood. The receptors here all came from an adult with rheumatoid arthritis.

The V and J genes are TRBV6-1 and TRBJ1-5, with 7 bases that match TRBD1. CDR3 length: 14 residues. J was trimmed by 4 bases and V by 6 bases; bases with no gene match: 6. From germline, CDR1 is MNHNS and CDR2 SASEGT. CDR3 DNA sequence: TGTGCCAGCAGATGGACAGGCCGAAATCAGCCCCAGCATTTT. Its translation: CASRWTGRNQPQHF.

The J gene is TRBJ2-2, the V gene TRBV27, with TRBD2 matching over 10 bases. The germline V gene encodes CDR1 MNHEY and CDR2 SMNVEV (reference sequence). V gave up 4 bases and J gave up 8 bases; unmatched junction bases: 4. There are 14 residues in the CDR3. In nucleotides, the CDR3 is TGTGCCAGCAGTTACCTAGCGGGGGTGGGGGAGCTGTTTTTT. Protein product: CASSYLAGVGELFF.

CDR3 sequence reads: CASSDAGTGGNEQFF. The CDR3 nucleotides are TGTGCCAGCAGTGACGCCGGGACAGGGGGCAATGAGCAGTTCTTC. V gene TRBV28 combines with J gene TRBJ2-1; 11 bases agree with TRBD1. V trimming: 5 bases; J trimming: 6 bases; junction bases outside the gene matches: 6. Germline V gives CDR1 MDHEN, CDR2 SYDVKM. CDR3 length: 15 amino acids. The full variable domain, with the rest looked up from reference TRBV28 and TRBJ2-1, is DVKVTQSSRYLVKRTGEKVFLECVQDMDHENMFWYRQDPGLGLRLIYFSYDVKMKEKGDIPEGYSVSREKKERFSLILESASTNQTSMYLCASSDAGTGGNEQFFGPGTRLTVL.

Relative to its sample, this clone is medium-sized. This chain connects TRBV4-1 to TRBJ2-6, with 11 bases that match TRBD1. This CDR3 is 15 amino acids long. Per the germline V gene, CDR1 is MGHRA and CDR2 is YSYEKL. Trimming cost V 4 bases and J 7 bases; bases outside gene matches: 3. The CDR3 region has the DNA TGCGCCAGCAGCCCGGGACAGGGGGACGCCAACGTCCTGACTTTC. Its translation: CASSPGQGDANVLTF.

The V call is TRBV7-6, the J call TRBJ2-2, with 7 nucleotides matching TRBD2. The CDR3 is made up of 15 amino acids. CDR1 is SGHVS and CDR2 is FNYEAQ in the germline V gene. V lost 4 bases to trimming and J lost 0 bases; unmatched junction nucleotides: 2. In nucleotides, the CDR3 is TGTGCCAGCAGCTCCGGGACTACGAACACCGGGGAGCTGTTTTTT. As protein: CASSSGTTNTGELFF.

The CDR3 loop reads CASTLGGGPNEKLFF. Here the CDR3 DNA reads TGTGCCAGCACCTTGGGAGGGGGTCCTAATGAAAAACTGTTTTTT. The gene calls are TRBV6-5 and TRBJ1-4; tentatively, D is TRBD1 (6 bases). This CDR3 contains 15 residues. From germline, CDR1 is MNHEY and CDR2 SVGAGI. V lost 7 bases and J 3 bases, leaving 15 bases between the germline ends.

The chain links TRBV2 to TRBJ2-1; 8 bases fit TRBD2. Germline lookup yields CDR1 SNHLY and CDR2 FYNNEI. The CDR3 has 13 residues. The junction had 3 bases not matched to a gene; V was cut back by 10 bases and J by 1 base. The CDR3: CATRGGSYNEQFF. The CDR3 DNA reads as TGTGCCACCCGGGGGGGATCCTACAATGAGCAGTTCTTC.

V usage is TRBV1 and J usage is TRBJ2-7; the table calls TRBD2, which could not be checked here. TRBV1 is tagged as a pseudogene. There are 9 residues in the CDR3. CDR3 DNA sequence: TGCACCAGCAGCCTCTTTGCGTACGTC. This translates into CTSSLFAYV.

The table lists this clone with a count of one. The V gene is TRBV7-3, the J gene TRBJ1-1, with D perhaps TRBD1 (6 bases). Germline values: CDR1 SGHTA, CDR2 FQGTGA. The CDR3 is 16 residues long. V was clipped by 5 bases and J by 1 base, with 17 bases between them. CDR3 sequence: CASSPTPPGANTEAFF. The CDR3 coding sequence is TGTGCCAGCAGCCCAACGCCCCCAGGGGCGAACACTGAAGCTTTCTTT. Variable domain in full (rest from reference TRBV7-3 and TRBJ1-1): GAGVSQTPSNKVTEKGKYVELRCDPISGHTALYWYRQSLGQGPEFLIYFQGTGAADDSGLPNDRFFAVRPEGSVSTLKIQRTERGDSAVYLCASSPTPPGANTEAFFGQGTRLTVV.

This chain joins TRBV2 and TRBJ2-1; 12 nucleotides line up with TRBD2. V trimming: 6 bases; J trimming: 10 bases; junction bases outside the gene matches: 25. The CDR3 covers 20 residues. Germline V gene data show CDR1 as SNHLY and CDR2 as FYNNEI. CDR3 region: CASSVRSSGRALISSGEQFF. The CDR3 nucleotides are TGTGCCAGCAGCGTCCGATCTAGCGGGAGGGCCCTAATTTCTTCCGGCGAGCAGTTCTTC. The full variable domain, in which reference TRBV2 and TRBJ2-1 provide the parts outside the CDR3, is EPEVTQTPSHQVTQMGQEVILRCVPISNHLYFYWYRQILGQKVEFLVSFYNNEISEKSEIFDDQFSVERPDGSNFTLKIRSTKLEDSAMYFCASSVRSSGRALISSGEQFFGPGTRLTVL.

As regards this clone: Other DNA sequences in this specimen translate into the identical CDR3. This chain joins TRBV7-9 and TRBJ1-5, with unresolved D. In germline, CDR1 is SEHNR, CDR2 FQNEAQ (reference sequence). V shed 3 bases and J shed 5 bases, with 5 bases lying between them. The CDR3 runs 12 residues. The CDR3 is CASSLGDQPQHF. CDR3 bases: TGTGCCAGCAGCTTGGGAGATCAGCCCCAGCATTTT.

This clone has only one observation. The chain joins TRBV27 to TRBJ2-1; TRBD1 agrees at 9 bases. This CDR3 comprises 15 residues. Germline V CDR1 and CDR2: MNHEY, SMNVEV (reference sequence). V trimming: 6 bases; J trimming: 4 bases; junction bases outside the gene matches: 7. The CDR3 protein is CASSMGQGVYNEQFF. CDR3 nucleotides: TGTGCCAGCAGCATGGGACAGGGAGTATACAATGAGCAGTTCTTC.

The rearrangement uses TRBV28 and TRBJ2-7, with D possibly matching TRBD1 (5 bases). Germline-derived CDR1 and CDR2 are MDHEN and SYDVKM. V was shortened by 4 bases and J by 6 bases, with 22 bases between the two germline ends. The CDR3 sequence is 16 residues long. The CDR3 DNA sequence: TGTGCCAGCAGTTCCGCCTGGGTGGACACCGTAGGCGAGCAGTACGTC. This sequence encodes CASSSAWVDTVGEQYV.

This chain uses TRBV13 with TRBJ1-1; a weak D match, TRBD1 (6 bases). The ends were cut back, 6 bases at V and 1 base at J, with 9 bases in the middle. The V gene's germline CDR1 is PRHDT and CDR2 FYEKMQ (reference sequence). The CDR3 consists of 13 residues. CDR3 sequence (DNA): TGTGCCAGCAGATCAGGGGCGAACACTGAAGCTTTCTTT. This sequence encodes CASRSGANTEAFF.

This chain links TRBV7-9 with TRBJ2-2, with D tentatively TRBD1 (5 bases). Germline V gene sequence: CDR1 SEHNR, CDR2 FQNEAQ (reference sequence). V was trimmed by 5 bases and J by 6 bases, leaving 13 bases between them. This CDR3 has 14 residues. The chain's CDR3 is CASSPTSGSGELFF. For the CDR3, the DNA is TGTGCCAGCAGCCCTACCTCAGGGTCCGGGGAGCTGTTTTTT.

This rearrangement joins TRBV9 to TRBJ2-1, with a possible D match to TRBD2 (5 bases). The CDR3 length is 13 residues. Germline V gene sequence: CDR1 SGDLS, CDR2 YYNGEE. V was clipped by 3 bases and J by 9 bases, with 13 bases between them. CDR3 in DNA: TGTGCCAGCAGCGCCCAGCGGTGGGGTGAGCAGTTCTTC. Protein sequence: CASSAQRWGEQFF. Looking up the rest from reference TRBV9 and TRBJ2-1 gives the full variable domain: DSGVTQTPKHLITATGQRVTLRCSPRSGDLSVYWYQQSLDQGLQFLIQYYNGEERAKGNILERFSAQQFPDLHSELNLSSLELGDSALYFCASSAQRWGEQFFGPGTRLTVL.

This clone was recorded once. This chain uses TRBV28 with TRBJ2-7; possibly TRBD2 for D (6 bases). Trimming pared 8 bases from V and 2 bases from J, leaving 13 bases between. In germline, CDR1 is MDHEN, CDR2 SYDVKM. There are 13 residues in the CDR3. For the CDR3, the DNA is TGTGCCAGCCTCGGGAGTTTGACCTACGAGCAGTACTTC. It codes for CASLGSLTYEQYF.

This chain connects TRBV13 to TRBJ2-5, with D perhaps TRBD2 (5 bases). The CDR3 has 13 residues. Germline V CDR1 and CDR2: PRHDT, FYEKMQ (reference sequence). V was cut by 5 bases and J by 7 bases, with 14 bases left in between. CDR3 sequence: CASSLAPAGTQYF. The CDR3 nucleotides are TGTGCCAGCAGCCTAGCACCCGCTGGGACCCAGTACTTC.

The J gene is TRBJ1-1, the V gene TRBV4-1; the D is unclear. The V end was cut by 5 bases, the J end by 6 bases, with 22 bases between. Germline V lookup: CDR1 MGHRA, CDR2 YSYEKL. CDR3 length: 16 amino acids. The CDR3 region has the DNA TGCGCCAGCAGCTCTCAAATGAACAGCAAATCGCCTGAAGCTTTCTTT. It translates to CASSSQMNSKSPEAFF.

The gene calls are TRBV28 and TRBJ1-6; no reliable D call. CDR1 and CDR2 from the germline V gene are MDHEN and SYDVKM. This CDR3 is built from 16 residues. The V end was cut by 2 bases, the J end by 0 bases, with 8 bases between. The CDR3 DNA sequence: TGTGCCAGCAGTTTAGGGCCGAGCTCCTATAATTCACCCCTCCACTTT. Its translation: CASSLGPSSYNSPLHF.

The CDR3 loop reads CASRPGPNKAFF. The DNA for the CDR3 is TGTGCCAGCAGACCCGGACCGAACAAAGCTTTCTTT. The chain has TRBV6-5 and TRBJ1-1, with D unclear. This CDR3 contains 12 residues. Germline lookup yields CDR1 MNHEY and CDR2 SVGAGI. Deletions cut 6 bases from V and 9 bases from J, with 14 bases between.

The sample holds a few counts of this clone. As DNA, the CDR3 is TGTGCCAGCAGTTTATCAGCAGGGTGGCATTCACCCCTCCACTTT. Protein sequence: CASSLSAGWHSPLHF. V and J are TRBV27 and TRBJ1-6, with a tentative D call TRBD1 (5 bases). Looked up from germline, CDR1 is MNHEY and CDR2 is SMNVEV (reference sequence). This CDR3 comprises 15 residues. Trimming removed 0 bases at V and 8 bases at J, with 11 bases between.

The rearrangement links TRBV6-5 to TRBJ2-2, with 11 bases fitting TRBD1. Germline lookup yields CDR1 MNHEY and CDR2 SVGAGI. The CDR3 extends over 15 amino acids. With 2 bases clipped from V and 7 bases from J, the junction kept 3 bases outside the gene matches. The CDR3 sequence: CASSYGQGAGGELFF. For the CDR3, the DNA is TGTGCCAGCAGTTACGGACAGGGGGCTGGCGGGGAGCTGTTTTTT.

CDR3 amino acids: CASRQYSGAGTDTQYF. CDR3 DNA: TGTGCCAGCAGACAATATAGCGGGGCGGGGACAGATACGCAGTATTTT. The chain combines TRBV7-8 with TRBJ2-3, with 8 bases matching TRBD2. Germline trimming cut 6 bases from V and 3 bases from J; bases unmatched to any gene: 11. Per germline, CDR1 SGHVS and CDR2 FQNEAQ. The CDR3 is 16 amino acids.

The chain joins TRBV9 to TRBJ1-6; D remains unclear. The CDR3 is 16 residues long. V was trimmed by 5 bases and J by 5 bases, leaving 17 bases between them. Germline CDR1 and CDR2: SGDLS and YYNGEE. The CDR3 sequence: CASSEGGWIDNSPLHF. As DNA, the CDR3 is TGTGCCAGCAGTGAGGGAGGGTGGATTGATAATTCACCCCTCCACTTT. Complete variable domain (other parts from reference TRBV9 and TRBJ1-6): DSGVTQTPKHLITATGQRVTLRCSPRSGDLSVYWYQQSLDQGLQFLIQYYNGEERAKGNILERFSAQQFPDLHSELNLSSLELGDSALYFCASSEGGWIDNSPLHFGNGTRLTVT.